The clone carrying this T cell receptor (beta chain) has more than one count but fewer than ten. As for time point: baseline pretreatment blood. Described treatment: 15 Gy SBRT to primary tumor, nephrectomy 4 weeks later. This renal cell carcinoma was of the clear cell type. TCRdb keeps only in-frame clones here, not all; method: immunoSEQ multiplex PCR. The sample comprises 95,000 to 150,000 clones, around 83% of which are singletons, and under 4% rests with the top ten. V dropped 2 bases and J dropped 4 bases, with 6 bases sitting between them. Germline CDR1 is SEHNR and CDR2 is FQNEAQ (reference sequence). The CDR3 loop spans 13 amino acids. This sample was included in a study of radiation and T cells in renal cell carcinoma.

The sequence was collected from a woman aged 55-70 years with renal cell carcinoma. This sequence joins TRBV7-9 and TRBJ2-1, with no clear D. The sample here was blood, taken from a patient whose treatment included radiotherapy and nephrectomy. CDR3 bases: TGTGCCAGCAGCTTAATGGAATACAATGAGCAGTTCTTC. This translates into CASSLMEYNEQFF.